The clone carrying this T cell receptor (beta chain) turned up a few times. The antigen is unknown. The CDR3 extends over 15 amino acids. V gave up 3 bases and J gave up 5 bases, with 17 bases separating them. Germline CDR1 GTSNPN, CDR2 SVGIG (reference sequence). The data stem from a study of OX40 agonist ivuxolimab in advanced cancers. About the study: Participants averaged approximately 61 years of age (range about 23 to 79) and were roughly 80% male.

TCRdb's copy holds only in-frame clones and misses some; the assay was immunoSEQ multiplex PCR. The sample yields some 48,000 clones, over 60% seen once. Autoimmune disease history or systemic immunosuppression excluded patients. General study findings and limits: More expanded clones were seen, on average, in CD8+ T cells than in CD4+. Doses of 0.1 to 3.0 mg/kg were accompanied by clonal expansion of CD4+ and CD8+ blood T cells by week 6.

The receptor's source is an adult with an advanced solid tumor such as melanoma, head and neck, liver or kidney cancer. Sequencing used CD4+ or CD8+ T cells sorted from blood, obtained in a trial of the OX40 agonist ivuxolimab. This chain uses TRBV30 with TRBJ1-5; TRBD1 is a possible D gene (6 bases). The CDR3 DNA reads as TGTGCCTGGAGCCCAACTGGGGACATCTATCAGCCCCAGCATTTT. This sequence encodes CAWSPTGDIYQPQHF.